This T cell receptor beta chain was sequenced for a study of T cell responses to AZD1222 COVID-19 vaccine. As for this clone: Its matching antigen is unknown.

Profiling relied on immunoSEQ multiplex PCR, and the TCRdb table lists in-frame clones only, not all of them. Altogether 120,000 to 150,000 clones are present, 75% to 95% being singletons, with the ten largest covering approximately 3%. Germline lookup yields CDR1 MDHEN and CDR2 SYDVKM. V was pared by 7 bases and J by 1 base, with 17 bases between. The CDR3 contains 16 residues. General study findings and limits: Clonal diversity may have been underestimated, and the donors were mostly white British, with more females than males.

The specimen was peripheral blood, collected on day 0 of MenACWY control vaccination. This chain connects TRBV28 to TRBJ1-5; D might be TRBD1 (5 bases). The clonotype originates from an adult in good health. The CDR3 nucleotides read TGTGCCAGCACCGGCGGGACCCTCCCAAGCAATCAGCCCCAGCATTTT. As protein: CASTGGTLPSNQPQHF.